The T cell receptor (beta chain) under discussion was sequenced for a study of cytomegalovirus exposure and HLA in healthy donors. About the study: A subsequent analysis stated that the 110 or so validation repertoires were run on the same platform as the roughly 700 first-cohort repertoires. Study-level results: Investigators reported 150 to 200 TCR beta chains as tied to cytomegalovirus. Most TCR sequences were rare, but some public TCRs occurred in many donors. The classifier reportedly diagnosed cytomegalovirus status with high specificity and sensitivity.

The V segment lost 0 bases and the J segment 12 bases; nucleotides outside the gene matches: 7. The CDR3 extends over 15 amino acids. Germline CDR1 and CDR2: SNHLY and FYNNEI. A word on this clone: What it binds is unknown.

Sequencing used immunoSEQ multiplex PCR; TCRdb keeps in-frame clones, though not all of them. The sample contains about 74,000 clones, 94% of which appear only once. Sequencing was performed on PBMCs. The chain carries TRBV2 and TRBJ2-1; 11 bases are a match to TRBD1. The receptor was isolated from a man between 18 and 35 years old in good health and CMV-seropositive. Here the CDR3 reads CASSEARTGGSRQFF. CDR3 bases: TGTGCCAGCAGTGAAGCGAGGACAGGGGGCTCAAGGCAGTTCTTC.